Listed here are 29 T cell receptor beta chains from one sample, sequenced in a study of Ad26.COV2.S vaccination and SARS-CoV-2 variants. This table comes from immunoSEQ multiplex PCR, and its TCRdb copy is limited to in-frame clones, with some not included. Of some 370,000 clones listed, around 82% are singletons. Specified treatment: roughly 19 received Ad26.COV2.S at low or high dose, single or two shots; roughly five received placebo; per-sample allocation not given. Each sample was drawn 63 days after the first injection (of vaccine or placebo). The material was peripheral blood, obtained in a trial of Ad26.COV2.S vaccine versus placebo. The receptor set was obtained from a person between 18 and 59 years old who received the Ad26.COV2.S COVID-19 vaccine or a placebo.

This clone was seen once. The chain recombines TRBV27 with TRBJ2-2; 10 bases align to TRBD2. The length of the CDR3 is 17 residues. Germline lookup yields CDR1 MNHEY and CDR2 SMNVEV (reference sequence). V shed 7 bases, J shed 3 bases, and the junction held 11 bases outside the gene matches. CDR3 region: CASTRGASGSYTGELFF. The CDR3 DNA reads TGTGCCAGCACTCGAGGGGCTAGCGGGAGTTACACCGGGGAGCTGTTTTTT.

The chain couples TRBV9 to TRBJ1-2; D is unclear. Germline values: CDR1 SGDLS, CDR2 YYNGEE. V was pared by 0 bases and J by 2 bases, with 8 bases between. The CDR3 has 14 amino acids. Written as DNA, the CDR3 is TGTGCCAGCAGCGTAGCAGGCGGCAACTATGGCTACACCTTC. It specifies CASSVAGGNYGYTF.

About this clone itself: Other DNA sequences from this sample encode an identical CDR3 as well. This chain uses TRBV5-4 with TRBJ2-2; D is ambiguous. V was trimmed by 4 bases and J by 5 bases, leaving 6 bases between them. CDR3 length: 12 amino acids. Per germline, CDR1 SGHNT and CDR2 YYREEE (reference sequence). CDR3 region: CASSPQTGELFF. For the CDR3, the DNA is TGTGCCAGCAGCCCCCAAACCGGGGAGCTGTTTTTT.

This clone has a handful of counts. This chain uses TRBV11-3 with TRBJ2-7; no clear D gene. Germline-derived CDR1 and CDR2 are SGHNT and YENEEA. This CDR3 is 11 amino acids long. V lost 4 bases and J 5 bases, leaving 6 bases between the germline ends. The CDR3 sequence is CASSSYNEQYF. The CDR3 nucleotides read TGTGCCAGCAGCTCCTACAACGAGCAGTACTTC.

The gene calls are TRBV30 and TRBJ1-1; perhaps TRBD1 as D (6 bases). CDR3 length equals 14 residues. Deletions cut 8 bases from V and 2 bases from J, with 18 bases between. Germline lookup yields CDR1 GTSNPN and CDR2 SVGIG (reference sequence). CDR3 region: CASPHRTANTEAFF. In nucleotides, the CDR3 is TGTGCCAGCCCCCACAGGACAGCCAACACTGAAGCTTTCTTT.

This clone was seen a single time. One junction end disagrees with the germline gene, perhaps due to a read error. The V and J genes are TRBV5-6 and TRBJ2-7, with a tentative D call TRBD2 (6 bases). CDR1 SGHDT and CDR2 YYEEEE come from the germline V gene. The CDR3 length is 11 residues. CDR3 nucleotides: TGTGCCAGCAGCTTGGGGGAGGAGGGCCTCTTC. Its protein product is CASSLGEEGLF.

The chain recombines TRBV11-2 with TRBJ1-2; the D gene is possibly TRBD1 (5 bases). CDR1 is SGHAT, CDR2 FQNNGV, per germline. V was clipped by 5 bases and J by 13 bases, with 20 bases between them. The CDR3 contains 13 residues. CDR3: CASSMARLEGSTF. For the CDR3, the DNA is TGTGCCAGCAGCATGGCTAGGTTAGAGGGGTCCACCTTC. Using reference TRBV11-2 and TRBJ1-2 for the parts outside the CDR3, the full variable domain is EAGVAQSPRYKIIEKRQSVAFWCNPISGHATLYWYQQILGQGPKLLIQFQNNGVVDDSQLPKDRFSAERLKGVDSTLKIQPAKLEDSAVYLCASSMARLEGSTFGSGTRLTVV.

This clone has a single count. J is TRBJ1-1 and V is TRBV12-3 or TRBV12-4; 8 positions match TRBD1. The CDR3 length is 11 residues. J was trimmed by 11 bases and V by 6 bases; bases with no gene match: 5. The CDR3 sequence: CASSPTGVAFF. In DNA, the CDR3 is TGTGCCAGCAGCCCGACAGGGGTGGCTTTCTTT.

This clone was seen a handful of times. V is TRBV27 and J is TRBJ2-7; TRBD2 matches 11 bases. The CDR3 loop spans 15 amino acids. V lost 6 bases, J lost 3 bases, and 7 bases stayed unmatched. Germline CDR1 is MNHEY and CDR2 is SMNVEV (reference sequence). The CDR3 DNA sequence: TGTGCCAGCAGCCGCACTAGCGGGAGTTTCTACGAGCAGTACTTC. It is translated as CASSRTSGSFYEQYF.

The chain couples TRBV5-6 to TRBJ1-2, with D possibly TRBD1 on 6 matching bases. Per the germline V gene, CDR1 is SGHDT and CDR2 is YYEEEE. V lost 4 bases, J lost 2 bases, and 12 bases lay in between. This CDR3 region has 14 residues. This chain's CDR3 is CASSTAGENYGYTF. CDR3 sequence (DNA): TGTGCCAGCAGCACCGCAGGGGAAAACTATGGCTACACCTTC.

In DNA form, the CDR3 reads TGCGCCAGCAGCTGGGACAGGGAGCTCCGAGGGACTGAAGCTTTCTTT. Translating gives CASSWDRELRGTEAFF. The rearrangement joins TRBV5-1 to TRBJ1-1; 9 nucleotides agree with TRBD1. Germline V gene lookup returns CDR1 SGHRS and CDR2 YFSETQ. The junction had 11 bases not matched to a gene; V was cut back by 3 bases and J by 5 bases. This CDR3 has 16 residues. Full variable domain (remainder filled in from reference TRBV5-1 and TRBJ1-1): KAGVTQTPRYLIKTRGQQVTLSCSPISGHRSVSWYQQTPGQGLQFLFEYFSETQRNKGNFPGRFSGRQFSNSRSEMNVSTLELGDSALYLCASSWDRELRGTEAFFGQGTRLTVV.

The rearrangement links TRBV13 to TRBJ2-7; 8 nucleotides align to TRBD2. The CDR3 has 14 amino acids. Germline CDR1 is PRHDT and CDR2 is FYEKMQ (reference sequence). V lost 5 bases to trimming and J lost 4 bases; unmatched junction nucleotides: 7. The CDR3 region has the DNA TGTGCCAGCAGCCGACAGCGGGAGAGGTACGAGCAGTACTTC. This encodes CASSRQRERYEQYF.

The rearrangement links TRBV12-3 or TRBV12-4 to TRBJ2-7; TRBD2 might be the D (6 bases). The ends were cut back, 6 bases at V and 7 bases at J, with 13 bases in the middle. This CDR3 has 12 residues. CDR3 nucleotide sequence: TGTGCCAGCAGCCCCCGCCGGGGGGAGCAGTACTTC. Its protein product is CASSPRRGEQYF.

The rearrangement joins TRBV2 to TRBJ1-5; D uncertain. Germline CDR1 and CDR2: SNHLY and FYNNEI. The length of the CDR3 is 15 residues. Deletions cut 4 bases from V and 2 bases from J, with 12 bases between. The CDR3 loop is CASSAESIGNQPQHF. CDR3 sequence (DNA): TGTGCCAGCAGTGCGGAGAGTATAGGCAATCAGCCCCAGCATTTT.

V and J are TRBV9 and TRBJ1-1; TRBD1 agrees at 7 bases. This CDR3 has 18 residues. V trimming: 0 bases; J trimming: 1 base; junction bases outside the gene matches: 12. Germline CDR1 reads SGDLS; CDR2 reads YYNGEE. As DNA, the CDR3 is TGTGCCAGCAGCGTAGTAGGGGGAACAGGGGTAGGGAACACTGAAGCTTTCTTT. Translated, it gives CASSVVGGTGVGNTEAFF.

This clone was observed a single time. J is TRBJ2-1 and V is TRBV7-3, with D hard to call. Germline lookup yields CDR1 SGHTA and CDR2 FQGTGA. V lost 2 bases, J lost 3 bases, and 5 bases lay in between. The CDR3 is 13 amino acids. The CDR3 here is CASSLADYNEQFF. Written as DNA, the CDR3 is TGTGCCAGCAGCTTAGCGGACTACAATGAGCAGTTCTTC.

This clone was observed a few times. The rearrangement uses TRBV30 and TRBJ1-1, with D uncertain. The CDR3 covers 12 residues. Trimming cost V 4 bases and J 5 bases, with 11 bases left between them. The germline CDR1 and CDR2 sequences are GTSNPN and SVGIG (reference sequence). This CDR3 is CAWTSGRTEAFF. Written as DNA, the CDR3 is TGTGCCTGGACCAGCGGGAGAACTGAAGCTTTCTTT. Full variable domain (rest looked up from reference TRBV30 and TRBJ1-1): SQTIHQWPATLVQPVGSPLSLECTVEGTSNPNLYWYRQAAGRGLQLLFYSVGIGQISSEVPQNLSASRPQDRQFILSSKKLLLSDSGFYLCAWTSGRTEAFFGQGTRLTVV.

The chain is built from TRBV6-1 and TRBJ1-1; 8 bases are shared with TRBD1. Germline V gene sequence: CDR1 MNHNS, CDR2 SASEGT. The J segment lost 3 bases and the V segment lost 2 bases, leaving 5 bases of the junction unmatched. The CDR3 loop spans 15 amino acids. The CDR3 sequence: CASSEMGQEHTEAFF. The CDR3 DNA follows: TGTGCCAGCAGTGAAATGGGACAGGAGCACACTGAAGCTTTCTTT.

The rearrangement joins TRBV5-4 to TRBJ1-2; possibly TRBD1 for D (5 bases). Per the germline V gene, CDR1 is SGHNT and CDR2 is YYREEE (reference sequence). V lost 3 bases and J 8 bases, leaving 14 bases between the germline ends. The CDR3 covers 13 residues. CDR3 amino acids: CASSSQASGGYTF. CDR3 in DNA: TGTGCCAGCAGCTCACAGGCGTCGGGGGGCTACACCTTC.

The chain carries TRBV5-6 and TRBJ1-1; D unclear. The CDR3 totals 17 residues. V was pared by 6 bases and J by 0 bases, with 21 bases between. Germline CDR1 and CDR2: SGHDT and YYEEEE. Written as DNA, the CDR3 is TGTGCCAGCACCGGCGGACGGTGGAGGGTAATGAACACTGAAGCTTTCTTT. This sequence encodes CASTGGRWRVMNTEAFF. The whole variable domain, filled in from reference TRBV5-6 and TRBJ1-1, reads DAGVTQSPTHLIKTRGQQVTLRCSPKSGHDTVSWYQQALGQGPQFIFQYYEEEERQRGNFPDRFSGHQFPNYSSELNVNALLLGDSALYLCASTGGRWRVMNTEAFFGQGTRLTVV.

This clone was seen more than once but under ten times. The chain recombines TRBV18 with TRBJ1-2, with TRBD1 matching 7 bases. Germline trimming cut 3 bases from V and 0 bases from J; bases unmatched to any gene: 7. The CDR3 consists of 16 residues. Germline CDR1 KGHSH, CDR2 LQKENI. DNA for the CDR3: TGTGCCAGCTCACCGAACCGACAGGGAGCTAACTATGGCTACACCTTC. The encoded protein is CASSPNRQGANYGYTF.

This clone was counted a single time. J is TRBJ1-6 and V is TRBV13; D gene unclear. CDR1 PRHDT and CDR2 FYEKMQ come from the germline V gene (reference sequence). The CDR3 totals 15 residues. V was shortened by 5 bases and J by 9 bases, with 17 bases between the two germline ends. CDR3 loop: CASSVRLRNSSPLHF. The CDR3 region has the DNA TGTGCCAGCAGCGTCCGGCTAAGGAATAGTTCACCCCTCCACTTT.

A few counts support this clone. The chain joins TRBV4-2 to TRBJ1-6; 8 bases are shared with TRBD1. Germline CDR1 and CDR2: LGHNA and YNFKEQ. J lost 7 bases, V lost 1 base, and 6 bases had no gene match. The CDR3 has 16 amino acids. CDR3 sequence: CASSQATRTGNSPLHF. DNA of the CDR3: TGTGCCAGCAGCCAAGCGACCCGGACAGGGAATTCACCCCTCCACTTT.

This chain uses TRBV7-9 with TRBJ1-6, with no clear D. Germline CDR1 is SEHNR and CDR2 is FQNEAQ (reference sequence). The CDR3 totals 17 residues. The V gene lost 5 bases and the J gene lost 9 bases, with 23 bases spanning the gap. CDR3 coding DNA: TGTGCCAGCAGCCGAGTAGGATGGACCGTCCGCGGTTCACCCCTCCACTTT. Residues: CASSRVGWTVRGSPLHF.

This chain joins TRBV5-6 and TRBJ2-3; D gene uncertain. CDR1 and CDR2 (germline): SGHDT, YYEEEE. Trimming removed 5 bases from V and 4 bases from J, with 8 bases in between. The CDR3 is 12 residues long. CDR3 coding DNA: TGTGCCAGCAGTTCGTTCGCAGATACGCAGTATTTT. Its protein is CASSSFADTQYF.

The chain employs TRBV5-8 and TRBJ1-2; D remains ambiguous. CDR1 and CDR2 from the germline V gene are SGHTS and YDEGEE. V gave up 3 bases and J gave up 2 bases, with 11 bases separating them. CDR3 length: 14 residues. The CDR3 DNA follows: TGTGCCAGCAGCTCCCAGGTACCAAACTATGGCTACACCTTC. Protein sequence: CASSSQVPNYGYTF.

The CDR3 DNA sequence: TGTGCCAGCATCCCCTGGACAGGGAGGTCTGAAGCTTTCTTT. Translating gives CASIPWTGRSEAFF. The chain is built from TRBV6-5 and TRBJ1-1, with 8 bases fitting TRBD1. The germline gives CDR1 MNHEY, CDR2 SVGAGI. The CDR3 covers 14 residues. Trimming cost V 7 bases and J 6 bases; bases outside gene matches: 10.

The rearrangement joins TRBV11-1 to TRBJ2-3; 7 bases line up with TRBD1. Germline V lookup: CDR1 SGHAT, CDR2 FQDESV (reference sequence). The CDR3 sequence is 14 residues long. The ends lost 5 bases at V and 2 bases at J; junction bases unmatched: 4. CDR3 DNA sequence: TGTGCCAGCAGCCCCGGGACAGCCACAGATACGCAGTATTTT. Its protein product is CASSPGTATDTQYF.

This sequence joins TRBV4-1 and TRBJ2-1; D remains unclear. This CDR3 has 14 amino acids. Per the germline V gene, CDR1 is MGHRA and CDR2 is YSYEKL. V was shortened by 1 base and J by 4 bases, with 8 bases between the two germline ends. The CDR3 DNA reads TGCGCCAGCAGCCAAGGCGAAGGATACAATGAGCAGTTCTTC. Protein product: CASSQGEGYNEQFF.